This T cell receptor (beta chain) was sequenced for a study of shared clonotypes between healthy human individuals. The CDR3 runs 15 residues. Germline lookup yields CDR1 SGHRS and CDR2 YFSETQ. The V gene lost 4 bases and the J gene lost 5 bases, with 16 bases spanning the gap. Some clones are missing from TCRdb's copy, which holds only in-frame ones; the method was immunoSEQ multiplex PCR. The data show some 500,000 clones, with approximately 79% seen just once and roughly 12% held by the top ten. The sequenced sample was PBMCs. The gene calls are TRBV5-1 and TRBJ2-1, with D possibly being TRBD1 (6 bases). This receptor was obtained from a middle-aged woman in good health. Some clones in this sample may be carry-over from other donors' samples. DNA for the CDR3: TGCGCCAGCAGCGGCAGGACAGCTGACCACAATGAGCAGTTCTTC. Its translation: CASSGRTADHNEQFF.